This T cell receptor beta chain stems from a study of OX40 agonist ivuxolimab in advanced cancers. The V and J ends lost 6 bases and 7 bases respectively, with 13 bases between them. Germline lookup yields CDR1 MDHEN and CDR2 SYDVKM. The CDR3 sequence is 13 residues long. The protocol was immunoSEQ multiplex PCR, while the TCRdb copy is restricted to in-frame clones and leaves out a portion. The table lists roughly 75,000 clones, around 83% of them singletons. About this clone: Its antigen remains unidentified.

Findings and limits, study-wide: Clones of CD4+ and CD8+ blood T cells grew by week 6 at doses of 0.1 to 3.0 mg/kg. The investigators did not determine what antigen specificity the expanded peripheral T cells had.

The sequence came from an adult with an advanced solid tumor such as melanoma, head and neck, liver or kidney cancer. The source material was CD4+ or CD8+ T cells sorted from blood, sampled in a trial of the OX40 agonist ivuxolimab. The chain employs TRBV28 and TRBJ2-1; possible D gene TRBD1, 6 bases. Here the CDR3 DNA reads TGTGCCAGCAGGGTGGGGGCGCGGAATGAGCAGTTCTTC. This translates into CASRVGARNEQFF.